A single sample is the source of the 15 T cell receptor beta chains below, sequenced in a study of cytomegalovirus exposure and HLA in healthy donors. The table came from immunoSEQ multiplex PCR; TCRdb's copy has only in-frame clones and leaves some out. The sample contains more than 250,000 clones, roughly 87% of which appear only once. Sequencing was carried out using PBMCs. Every receptor here comes from a woman aged 25 to 39 in good health and CMV-seronegative.

The chain is built from TRBV11-2 and TRBJ1-3; 10 nucleotides line up with TRBD1. Germline CDR1 reads SGHAT; CDR2 reads FQNNGV. The CDR3 runs to 18 residues. Trimming removed 0 bases from V and 1 base from J; junction bases left unmatched: 6. CDR3 loop: CASSLDLDRGQSGNTIYF. Here the CDR3 DNA reads TGTGCCAGCAGCTTAGATCTCGACAGGGGGCAATCTGGAAACACCATATATTTT.

The genes are TRBV5-6 and TRBJ2-1; tentative D call: TRBD1 (6 bases). In germline, CDR1 is SGHDT, CDR2 YYEEEE. This CDR3 has 15 amino acids. V was cut by 5 bases and J by 8 bases, with 20 bases left in between. CDR3 residues: CASSRERGNLDEQFF. The DNA for the CDR3 is TGTGCCAGCAGTAGGGAGAGGGGGAATTTGGATGAGCAGTTCTTC. Looking up the rest from reference TRBV5-6 and TRBJ2-1 gives the full variable domain: DAGVTQSPTHLIKTRGQQVTLRCSPKSGHDTVSWYQQALGQGPQFIFQYYEEEERQRGNFPDRFSGHQFPNYSSELNVNALLLGDSALYLCASSRERGNLDEQFFGPGTRLTVL.

This chain uses TRBV28 with TRBJ2-5; no firm D call. Germline values: CDR1 MDHEN, CDR2 SYDVKM. This CDR3 spans 15 amino acids. V gave up 7 bases and J gave up 1 base, with 16 bases separating them. CDR3 in amino acids: CASTPYGGRQETQYF. Here the CDR3 DNA reads TGTGCCAGCACCCCATATGGCGGACGCCAAGAGACCCAGTACTTC.

The chain is built from TRBV7-2 and TRBJ1-1; 8 nucleotides line up with TRBD1. Germline values: CDR1 SGHTA, CDR2 FQGNSA. This CDR3 spans 14 amino acids. Trimming cost V 4 bases and J 6 bases; bases outside gene matches: 7. The CDR3: CASSSDRDNPEAFF. The CDR3, as DNA: TGTGCCAGCAGCTCGGACAGGGATAATCCTGAAGCTTTCTTT.

Written as DNA, the CDR3 is TGCAGCGCCGCCGGGACAGATTTAACTAGCACAGATACGCAGTATTTT. Protein: CSAAGTDLTSTDTQYF. The chain uses TRBV29-1 and TRBJ2-3; 7 bases align to TRBD1. CDR1 and CDR2 (germline): SQVTM, ANQGSEA. V shed 7 bases, J shed 0 bases, and the junction held 13 bases outside the gene matches. The CDR3 runs 16 residues.

This clone was counted a few times. The chain links TRBV28 to TRBJ2-2, with D perhaps matching TRBD1 or TRBD2 (5 bases each). Trimming removed 5 bases at V and 2 bases at J, with 18 bases between. Germline CDR1 and CDR2: MDHEN and SYDVKM. CDR3 length: 17 amino acids. CDR3 sequence: CASSGHVGTDNTGELFF. For the CDR3, the DNA is TGTGCCAGCAGTGGGCACGTCGGGACGGACAACACCGGGGAGCTGTTTTTT.

The chain has TRBV25-1 and TRBJ1-4; D is unresolved. V gave up 0 bases and J gave up 8 bases, with 13 bases separating them. CDR1 is MGHDK and CDR2 is SYGVNS in the germline V gene. The CDR3 runs 15 residues. Here the CDR3 reads CASSEYLAAGEKLFF. In nucleotides, the CDR3 is TGTGCCAGCAGTGAATATCTTGCCGCGGGAGAAAAACTGTTTTTT.

This sequence joins TRBV7-8 and TRBJ2-1, with D perhaps TRBD1 or TRBD2 (5 bases each). Trimming cost V 5 bases and J 9 bases, with 11 bases left between them. The CDR3 length is 12 residues. The germline V gene encodes CDR1 SGHVS and CDR2 FQNEAQ. DNA for the CDR3: TGTGCCAGCAGCATACGGGGCTTTGAGCAGTTCTTC. It yields the protein CASSIRGFEQFF.

The gene calls are TRBV4-1 and TRBJ2-3; a weak D match, TRBD2 (6 bases). CDR3 length: 17 residues. V dropped 6 bases and J dropped 0 bases, with 19 bases sitting between them. Looked up from germline, CDR1 is MGHRA and CDR2 is YSYEKL. For the CDR3, the DNA is TGCGCCAGCAGATCTAAACTAGCACAAACTAGCACAGATACGCAGTATTTT. Protein product: CASRSKLAQTSTDTQYF.

This clone was found once. J is TRBJ2-4 and V is TRBV2; the D is unclear. The CDR3 has 12 residues. Germline CDR1 reads SNHLY; CDR2 reads FYNNEI. Trimming left V 3 bases short and J 5 bases short, with 5 bases between. The CDR3 DNA follows: TGTGCCAGCAGTGATTGGGAAAACATTCAGTACTTC. As protein: CASSDWENIQYF.

This chain links TRBV7-2 with TRBJ2-5; D perhaps matches TRBD1 (6 bases). Looked up from germline, CDR1 is SGHTA and CDR2 is FQGNSA. V dropped 5 bases and J dropped 2 bases, with 12 bases sitting between them. CDR3 length: 14 amino acids. The CDR3 DNA reads TGTGCCAGCAGCAATAGGGACAATCAAGAGACCCAGTACTTC. This codes for CASSNRDNQETQYF. Complete variable domain (other parts from reference TRBV7-2 and TRBJ2-5): GAGVSQSPSNKVTEKGKDVELRCDPISGHTALYWYRQSLGQGLEFLIYFQGNSAPDKSGLPSDRFSAERTGGSVSTLTIQRTQQEDSAVYLCASSNRDNQETQYFGPGTRLLVL.

This chain links TRBV5-1 with TRBJ2-5; D could derive from TRBD1 or TRBD2 (6 bases each). V lost 4 bases, J lost 4 bases, and 14 bases lay in between. Germline V gene sequence: CDR1 SGHRS, CDR2 YFSETQ. The CDR3 extends over 14 amino acids. The CDR3: CASSTPQGGETQYF. CDR3 DNA sequence: TGCGCCAGCAGCACCCCACAGGGAGGAGAGACCCAGTACTTC.

This rearrangement joins TRBV29-1 to TRBJ2-2; the match to TRBD1 covers 8 bases. CDR3 length equals 12 residues. Germline-derived CDR1 and CDR2 are SQVTM and ANQGSEA. After removal of 5 bases from V and 6 bases from J, the junction contained 2 bases not matched to a gene. CDR3 sequence reads: CSVRQGPGELFF. DNA for the CDR3: TGCAGCGTTCGACAGGGGCCCGGGGAGCTGTTTTTT.

The CDR3 sequence is CASSRRPAYEQYF. The CDR3 DNA sequence: TGCGCCAGCAGCCGCAGACCGGCTTACGAGCAGTACTTC. The chain couples TRBV4-3 to TRBJ2-7, with unresolved D. With 4 bases removed from V and 4 bases from J, the gap between germline ends came to 11 bases. The germline CDR1 and CDR2 sequences are LGHNA and YSLEER. The CDR3 has 13 residues.

A single count supports this clone. V usage is TRBV7-9 and J usage is TRBJ1-2, with a weak D call TRBD1 (6 bases). The CDR3 is made up of 13 amino acids. The V gene lost 8 bases and the J gene lost 4 bases, with 14 bases spanning the gap. Per germline, CDR1 SEHNR and CDR2 FQNEAQ (reference sequence). CDR3 sequence (DNA): TGTGCCAGCCTCGGGGACAAGATCTATGGCTACACCTTC. This translates into CASLGDKIYGYTF. Variable domain in full (rest from reference TRBV7-9 and TRBJ1-2): DTGVSQNPRHKITKRGQNVTFRCDPISEHNRLYWYRQTLGQGPEFLTYFQNEAQLEKSRLLSDRFSAERPKGSFSTLEIQRTEQGDSAMYLCASLGDKIYGYTFGSGTRLTVV.